The clone carrying this T cell receptor (beta chain) has a count of ten or more. The antigen remains unidentified. Each CDR3 protein is one row after TCRdb ran MiXCR on the RACE reads. The sample carries tens of thousands of distinct CDR3 sequences, more than 7.5% recorded once. As to time point: pre-sensitization, week 0. Treatment here: therapeutic diphenylcyclopropenone sensitization with weekly scalp DPC. Unfractionated whole blood served as the source for total RNA extraction. The CDR3 has 14 residues. V lost 4 bases and J 1 base, leaving 9 bases between the germline ends. Germline V gene sequence: CDR1 PRHDT, CDR2 FYEKMQ (reference sequence). The data were taken from a study of human T cells and chemical hapten exposure. Background on the study: Patients, chiefly female, had alopecia areata, totalis or universalis.

General study points: Counts of expanded TCRs (at PT1) showed a positive correlation with patch test score.

This receptor was identified in a man aged 40-50 years with alopecia areata. Some clones in this sample may be carry-over from other donors' samples. The chain links TRBV13 to TRBJ2-3; unclear D gene. The sample was whole blood, taken in connection with sensitization to the hapten diphenylcyclopropenone (DPC). DNA of the CDR3: TGTGCCAGCAGCTCCCCCACAGGCACAGATACGCAGTATTTT. It encodes CASSSPTGTDTQYF.